A selection of T cell receptor beta chains follows, all from one sample in a study of Ad26.COV2.S vaccination and SARS-CoV-2 variants. TCRdb's table, derived via immunoSEQ multiplex PCR, lists solely in-frame clones and lacks some. The data hold about 400,000 clones, with 75% to 90% observed a single time. This sample comprised peripheral blood, obtained in a trial of Ad26.COV2.S vaccine versus placebo. The source is a person aged 18 to 65 who received the Ad26.COV2.S COVID-19 vaccine or a placebo. The CDR3 runs from the conserved cysteine through the conserved F or W. The order of the fields is V gene, D gene, clone size, J gene, CDR3 protein, CDR3 DNA. The D gene is left open where the match is weak. A clone size is listed for some rows: how often the clone was seen (once, few, many), or a class if it is expanded.

>TRBV9|.|.|TRBJ2-2
CASSVAAVGGELFF
TGTGCCAGCAGCGTAGCCGCAGTGGGCGGGGAGCTGTTTTTT
>TRBV5-1|TRBD2|.|TRBJ2-1
CASSLDGAGGLLNEQFF
TGCGCCAGCAGCTTGGACGGAGCGGGAGGCCTTCTAAATGAGCAGTTCTTC
>TRBV4-2|.|.|TRBJ2-7
CASSQGAGYEQYF
TGTGCCAGCAGCCAAGGGGCGGGATACGAGCAGTACTTC
>TRBV7-6|.|.|TRBJ2-7
CASSLGPLISSYEQYF
TGTGCCAGCAGCTTGGGACCGCTAATAAGCTCCTACGAGCAGTACTTC
>TRBV15|.|.|TRBJ2-7
CATSRGGISYEQYF
TGTGCCACCAGCAGAGGAGGGATTAGCTACGAGCAGTACTTC
>TRBV18|.|.|TRBJ1-1
CASSQTTESTEAFF
TGTGCCAGCTCACAGACCACTGAGAGCACTGAAGCTTTCTTT
>TRBV7-8|TRBD2|many|TRBJ2-1
CASSLDAGVSEQFF
TGTGCCAGCAGCTTAGACGCGGGAGTCTCTGAGCAGTTCTTC
>TRBV6-5|TRBD1|.|TRBJ1-5
CASSWDRANQPQHF
TGTGCCAGCAGCTGGGACAGGGCCAATCAGCCCCAGCATTTT
>TRBV2|.|.|TRBJ1-2
CASSWARDNYGYTF
TGTGCCAGCAGTTGGGCTAGGGATAACTATGGCTACACCTTC
>TRBV29-1|.|.|TRBJ2-4
CSVATGLGNIQYF
TGCAGCGTTGCTACAGGTTTGGGCAACATTCAGTACTTC
>TRBV27|TRBD1|once|TRBJ2-7
CASSLPETYRGRCEQYF
TGTGCCAGCAGTTTACCGGAGACTTACAGGGGGCGATGCGAGCAGTACTTC
>TRBV7-2|.|.|TRBJ2-7
CASSPQTSSSYEQYF
TGTGCCAGCAGCCCCCAAACTAGCAGCTCCTACGAGCAGTACTTC
>TRBV30|.|.|TRBJ2-1
CAWSVFSRDNEQFF
TGTGCCTGGAGTGTATTTTCGCGGGACAATGAGCAGTTCTTC
>TRBV3-1/TRBV3-2|.|.|TRBJ2-7
CASSPSGGGGSTSEQYF
TGTGCCAGCAGCCCCTCCGGAGGGGGCGGCTCGACGAGCGAGCAGTACTTC
>TRBV3-1/TRBV3-2|.|.|TRBJ1-2
CASSHGGAGGYTF
TGTGCCAGCAGCCATGGGGGAGCGGGGGGCTACACCTTC
>TRBV19|TRBD1|.|TRBJ1-6
CASGQGSSYNSPLHF
TGTGCCAGCGGACAGGGGTCCTCCTATAATTCACCCCTCCACTTT
>TRBV28|.|.|TRBJ1-6
CASKLGASPLHF
TGTGCCAGCAAATTGGGGGCTTCACCCCTCCACTTT
>TRBV7-8|TRBD2|.|TRBJ2-5
CASSRAGLAGEETQYF
TGTGCCAGCAGCAGGGCGGGACTAGCGGGGGAAGAGACCCAGTACTTC
>TRBV7-9|.|.|TRBJ1-2
CASSFSDRVYGYTF
TGTGCCAGCAGCTTTTCCGACAGAGTCTATGGCTACACCTTC
>TRBV7-3|TRBD1|.|TRBJ1-2
CASSKDRDGGYTF
TGTGCCAGCAGCAAGGACAGGGACGGCGGCTACACCTTC
>TRBV27|.|.|TRBJ2-7
CASSLRALGYEQYF
TGTGCCAGCAGTTTAAGAGCCTTGGGATACGAGCAGTACTTC
>TRBV19|.|.|TRBJ2-2
CASSIGGGKSPGELFF
TGTGCCAGTAGTATAGGGGGCGGGAAGTCACCCGGGGAGCTGTTTTTT
>TRBV18|.|.|TRBJ1-1
CASSPYWGKGTEAFF
TGTGCCAGCTCACCATACTGGGGTAAGGGGACTGAAGCTTTCTTT
>TRBV6-1|TRBD1|few|TRBJ2-7
CASSDTPGQGAYEQYF
TGTGCCAGCAGTGACACTCCGGGACAGGGGGCTTACGAGCAGTACTTC
>TRBV5-5|.|.|TRBJ1-4
CASSTRTVGEKLFF
TGTGCCAGCAGTACGAGGACAGTAGGTGAAAAACTGTTTTTT
>TRBV2|.|.|TRBJ1-1
CASSDNVNTEAFF
TGTGCCAGCAGTGACAATGTGAACACTGAAGCTTTCTTT
>TRBV6-2/TRBV6-3|.|.|TRBJ1-3
CASSYFQKTGNTIYF
TGTGCCAGCAGTTACTTCCAGAAGACTGGAAACACCATATATTTT
>TRBV7-9|.|.|TRBJ2-3
CASSLGHLADTQYF
TGTGCCAGCAGCTTGGGACACTTAGCAGATACGCAGTATTTT
>TRBV28|.|few|TRBJ1-1
CASSLAVNTEAFF
TGTGCCAGCAGTTTGGCAGTCAACACTGAAGCTTTCTTT
>TRBV2|TRBD1|.|TRBJ1-6
CASSAVQGASPLHF
TGTGCCAGCAGTGCGGTACAGGGGGCCTCACCCCTCCACTTT
>TRBV6-1|.|.|TRBJ2-4
CASSDRDTAKNIQYF
TGTGCCAGCAGTGACCGGGACACCGCCAAAAACATTCAGTACTTC
>TRBV5-1|.|.|TRBJ1-1
CASRYVDRPNTEAFF
TGCGCCAGCAGATACGTCGACAGGCCGAACACTGAAGCTTTCTTT
>TRBV5-4|.|.|TRBJ2-1
CASSLDRGVYNEQFF
TGTGCCAGCAGCTTGGATAGGGGAGTTTACAATGAGCAGTTCTTC
>TRBV5-6|.|.|TRBJ1-4
CASSGSAEKLFF
TGTGCCAGCAGCGGATCGGCCGAAAAACTGTTTTTT
>TRBV19|TRBD2|.|TRBJ2-1
CASSGLAGVVGNEQFF
TGTGCCAGTAGTGGACTAGCGGGAGTGGTTGGCAATGAGCAGTTCTTC
>TRBV7-9|.|.|TRBJ2-3
CASSLVGSDTDTQYF
TGTGCCAGCAGCTTAGTAGGGTCGGACACAGATACGCAGTATTTT
>TRBV12-5|TRBD1|.|TRBJ1-5
CASGFSTRGRDGNQPQHF
TGTGCTAGTGGTTTCTCCACCAGGGGGCGAGATGGCAATCAGCCCCAGCATTTT
>TRBV9|.|.|TRBJ2-3
CASSVGTPGVTDTQYF
TGTGCCAGCAGCGTAGGGACACCGGGGGTCACAGATACGCAGTATTTT
>TRBV28|TRBD2|.|TRBJ2-1
CAIWTSGRAEQFF
TGTGCCATCTGGACTAGCGGTCGTGCTGAGCAGTTCTTC
>TRBV7-8|.|few|TRBJ2-7
CASSLGQGSDEQYF
TGTGCCAGCAGCTTAGGCCAGGGGTCTGACGAGCAGTACTTC
>TRBV27|TRBD1|.|TRBJ1-5
CASSLSGQGRGNQPQHF
TGTGCCAGCAGTTTAAGTGGACAGGGTAGGGGCAATCAGCCCCAGCATTTT
>TRBV9|.|.|TRBJ2-5
CASSVDRTETQYF
TGTGCCAGCAGCGTAGACAGGACGGAGACCCAGTACTTC
>TRBV4-2|.|.|TRBJ2-5
CASSQELATQETQYF
TGTGCCAGCAGCCAAGAACTAGCAACACAAGAGACCCAGTACTTC
>TRBV30|.|.|TRBJ1-1
CAWSLTTFQEAFF
TGTGCCTGGAGTTTGACGACGTTTCAAGAAGCTTTCTTT
>TRBV7-9|.|.|TRBJ1-2
CASSLEQGDGYTF
TGTGCCAGCAGCTTGGAACAGGGCGATGGCTACACCTTC
>TRBV4-1|TRBD1|.|TRBJ1-6
CASRITGGNNSPLHF
TGCGCCAGCAGGATCACAGGGGGAAATAATTCACCCCTCCACTTT
>TRBV5-5|.|.|TRBJ2-5
CASSLSGGRETQYF
TGTGCCAGCAGCTTAAGTGGAGGACGGGAGACCCAGTACTTC
>TRBV7-9|.|once|TRBJ2-7
CASSPLGSYEQYF
TGTGCCAGCAGCCCCTTGGGCTCCTACGAGCAGTACTTC
>TRBV5-4|.|.|TRBJ2-5
CASSQPGGETQYF
TGTGCCAGCAGCCAGCCTGGCGGAGAGACCCAGTACTTC
>TRBV28|TRBD1|once|TRBJ1-6
CASQDREGGNSPLHF
TGTGCCAGCCAAGACAGGGAGGGTGGCAATTCACCCCTCCACTTT
>TRBV3-1/TRBV3-2|.|.|TRBJ1-1
CASSQGVNTEAFF
TGTGCCAGCAGCCAGGGGGTGAACACTGAAGCTTTCTTT
>TRBV11-3|TRBD1|.|TRBJ1-4
CASSSDDRVKSGNEKLFF
TGTGCCAGCAGCTCCGATGACAGGGTTAAGAGTGGTAATGAAAAACTGTTTTTT
>TRBV7-3|.|.|TRBJ1-2
CASSSTDFYGYTF
TGTGCCAGCAGCTCAACGGATTTCTATGGCTACACCTTC
>TRBV28|.|.|TRBJ1-6
CASSLSDRRSSPLHF
TGTGCCAGCAGTTTGAGCGACAGGAGGAGTTCACCCCTCCACTTT
>TRBV30|.|few|TRBJ1-6
CAWNAGHRNSPLHF
TGTGCCTGGAATGCGGGACACCGTAATTCACCCCTCCACTTT